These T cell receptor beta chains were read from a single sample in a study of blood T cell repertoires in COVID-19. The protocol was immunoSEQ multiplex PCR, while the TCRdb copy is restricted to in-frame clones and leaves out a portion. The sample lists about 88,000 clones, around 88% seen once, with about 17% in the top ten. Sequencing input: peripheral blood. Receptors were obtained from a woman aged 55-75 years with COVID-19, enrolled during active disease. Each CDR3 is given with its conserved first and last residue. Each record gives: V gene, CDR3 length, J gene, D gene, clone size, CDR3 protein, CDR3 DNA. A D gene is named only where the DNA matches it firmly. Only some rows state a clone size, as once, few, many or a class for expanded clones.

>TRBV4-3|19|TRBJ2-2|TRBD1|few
CASSQDRGPTGANTGELFF
TGCGCCAGCAGCCAAGATCGGGGACCCACAGGGGCGAACACCGGGGAGCTGTTTTTT
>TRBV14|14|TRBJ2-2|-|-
CATSQDSNTGELFF
TGTGCCACCTCCCAGGACTCGAACACCGGGGAGCTGTTTTTT
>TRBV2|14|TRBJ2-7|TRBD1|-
CASSGDRGAYEQYF
TGTGCCAGCAGTGGGGACAGGGGAGCCTACGAGCAGTACTTC
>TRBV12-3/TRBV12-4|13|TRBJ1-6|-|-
CASGHDRYSPLHF
TGTGCCAGCGGTCACGACAGGTATTCACCCCTCCACTTT
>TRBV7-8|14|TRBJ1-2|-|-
CASSPPDRIYGYTF
TGTGCCAGCAGCCCCCCCGACAGGATCTATGGCTACACCTTC
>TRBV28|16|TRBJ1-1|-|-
CASSPETGHLNTEAFF
TGTGCCAGCAGTCCGGAAACCGGACACCTGAACACTGAAGCTTTCTTT
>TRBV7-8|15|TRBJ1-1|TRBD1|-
CASSLTGGSLTEAFF
TGTGCCAGCAGCTTGACAGGGGGCTCATTGACTGAAGCTTTCTTT
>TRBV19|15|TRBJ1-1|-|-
CASSPRQDKYTEAFF
TGTGCCAGTAGCCCACGACAGGATAAGTACACTGAAGCTTTCTTT
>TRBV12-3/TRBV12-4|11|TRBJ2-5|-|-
CASSLRETQYF
TGTGCCAGCAGTTTGAGGGAGACCCAGTACTTC
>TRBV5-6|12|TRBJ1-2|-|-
CASSLSGYGYTF
TGTGCCAGCAGCTTGTCCGGCTATGGCTACACCTTC
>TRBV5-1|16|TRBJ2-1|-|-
CASSLDRTGSYNEQFF
TGCGCCAGCAGCTTGGATCGCACCGGCTCCTACAATGAGCAGTTCTTC
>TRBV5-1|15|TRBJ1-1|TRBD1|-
CASRRWDSPDQGAFF
TGCGCCAGCAGACGGTGGGACAGTCCCGACCAGGGGGCTTTCTTT
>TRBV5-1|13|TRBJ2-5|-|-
CASSPRFRETQYF
TGCGCCAGCAGCCCGCGGTTTAGGGAGACCCAGTACTTC
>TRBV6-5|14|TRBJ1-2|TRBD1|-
CASIGGTGYYGYTF
TGTGCCAGCATAGGGGGGACAGGGTACTATGGCTACACCTTC
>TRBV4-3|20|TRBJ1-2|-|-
CASSQEKIGEFGRASYGYTF
TGCGCCAGCAGCCAAGAAAAGATTGGGGAATTCGGCAGGGCTAGCTATGGCTACACCTTC
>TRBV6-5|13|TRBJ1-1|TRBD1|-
CASGQGFLSEAFF
TGTGCCAGCGGACAGGGGTTCCTTTCTGAAGCTTTCTTT
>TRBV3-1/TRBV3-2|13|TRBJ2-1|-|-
CASSQGAYNEQFF
TGTGCCAGCAGCCAAGGGGCGTACAATGAGCAGTTCTTC
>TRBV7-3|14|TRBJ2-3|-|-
CASSLDSYTDTQYF
TGTGCCAGCAGCTTGGACAGTTACACAGATACGCAGTATTTT
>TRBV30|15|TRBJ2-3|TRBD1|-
CAWGLGQGRLDTQYF
TGTGCCTGGGGACTCGGACAGGGCAGGTTGGATACGCAGTATTTT
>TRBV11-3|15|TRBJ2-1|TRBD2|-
CASSSRTSGYNEQFF
TGTGCCAGCAGCTCTCGGACTAGCGGTTACAATGAGCAGTTCTTC
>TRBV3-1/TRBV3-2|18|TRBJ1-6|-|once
CASSQMEVEGRGPSPLHF
TGTGCCAGCAGCCAAATGGAGGTGGAGGGACGGGGACCTTCACCCCTCCACTTT
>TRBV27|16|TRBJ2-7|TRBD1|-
CASSLSGTARTFEQYF
TGTGCCAGCAGTTTATCCGGGACAGCAAGGACCTTCGAACAGTACTTC
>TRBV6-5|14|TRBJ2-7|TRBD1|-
CASRTGQAPYEQYF
TGTGCCAGCAGAACGGGACAGGCCCCCTACGAGCAGTACTTC
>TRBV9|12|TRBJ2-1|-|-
CASSVAGIEQFF
TGTGCCAGCAGCGTAGCTGGCATTGAGCAGTTCTTC
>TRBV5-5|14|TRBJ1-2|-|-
CASSPDSGNYGYTF
TGTGCCAGCAGCCCCGATTCAGGAAACTATGGCTACACCTTC
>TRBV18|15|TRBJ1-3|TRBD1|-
CASSGQGFAGNTIYF
TGTGCCAGCTCAGGACAGGGGTTCGCTGGAAACACCATATATTTT
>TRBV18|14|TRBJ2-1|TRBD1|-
CASSPRQGNGEQFF
TGTGCCAGCTCACCGCGACAGGGAAATGGTGAGCAGTTCTTC
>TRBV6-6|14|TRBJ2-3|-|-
CASSTPGGSDTQYF
TGTGCCAGCAGTACCCCAGGAGGTTCTGATACGCAGTATTTT
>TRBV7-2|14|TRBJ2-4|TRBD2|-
CASTPRRGENIQYF
TGTGCCAGCACCCCCCGGCGGGGGGAAAACATTCAGTACTTC
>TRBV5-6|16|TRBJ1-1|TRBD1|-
CASSWRTGLMNTEAFF
TGTGCCAGCAGCTGGAGGACAGGTTTAATGAACACTGAAGCTTTCTTT
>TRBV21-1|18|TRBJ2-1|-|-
CASSKMASGDTSYNEQFF
TGTGCCAGCAGCAAAATGGCTAGCGGGGATACTTCCTACAATGAGCAGTTCTTC
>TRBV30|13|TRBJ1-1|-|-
CAWNGGWNTEAFF
TGTGCCTGGAATGGGGGCTGGAACACTGAAGCTTTCTTT
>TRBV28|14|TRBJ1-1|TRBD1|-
CASKPGQGRTEAFF
TGTGCCAGCAAACCGGGACAGGGGCGTACTGAAGCTTTCTTT
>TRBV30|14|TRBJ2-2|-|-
CAWAGYSNTGELFF
TGTGCCTGGGCAGGTTACTCGAACACCGGGGAGCTGTTTTTT
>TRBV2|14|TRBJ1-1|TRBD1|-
CASSAQGWGTEAFF
TGTGCCAGCAGCGCACAGGGGTGGGGCACTGAAGCTTTCTTT
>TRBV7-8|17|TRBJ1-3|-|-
CASSLSGTGSSGNTIYF
TGTGCCAGCAGCTTAAGTGGAACAGGAAGCTCTGGAAACACCATATATTTT
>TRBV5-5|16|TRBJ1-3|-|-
CASSPTPGVSGNTIYF
TGTGCCAGCAGCCCCACCCCAGGGGTCTCTGGAAACACCATATATTTT
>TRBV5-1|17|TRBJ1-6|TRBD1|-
CASSLTGVGSYNSPLHF
TGCGCCAGCAGCTTGACAGGGGTTGGGTCCTATAATTCACCCCTCCACTTT
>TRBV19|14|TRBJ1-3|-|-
CASRNQGSGNTIYF
TGTGCCAGTAGAAATCAGGGGAGTGGAAACACCATATATTTT
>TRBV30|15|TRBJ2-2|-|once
CARRVSGYNTGELFF
TGTGCCCGAAGGGTGTCGGGGTATAACACCGGGGAGCTGTTTTTT
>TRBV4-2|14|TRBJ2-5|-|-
CASSQADYQETQYF
TGTGCCAGCAGCCAGGCCGACTATCAAGAGACCCAGTACTTC
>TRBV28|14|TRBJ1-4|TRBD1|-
CASSEQGAGEKLFF
TGTGCCAGCAGTGAACAGGGGGCCGGTGAAAAACTGTTTTTT
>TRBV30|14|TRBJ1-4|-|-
CAWSVAVLGEKLFF
TGTGCCTGGAGTGTAGCGGTACTCGGTGAAAAACTGTTTTTT
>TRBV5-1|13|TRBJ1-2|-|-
CASSNPSLYGYTF
TGCGCCAGCAGCAATCCCTCCCTCTATGGCTACACCTTC
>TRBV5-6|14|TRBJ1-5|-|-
CASSHREGNQPQHF
TGTGCCAGCAGCCACAGGGAAGGCAATCAGCCCCAGCATTTT